What follows are 12 T cell receptor beta chains derived from one specimen sequenced in a study of PD-L1 blockade in urothelial cancer. Specified time point: pretreatment peripheral blood. Sequenced by immunoSEQ multiplex PCR; TCRdb stores in-frame clones only, minus some. In the table there are about 81,000 clones, approximately 86% of which are singletons. The sample consisted of PBMCs, taken around atezolizumab (anti-PD-L1) treatment. These receptors all stem from a man in his forties or fifties with urothelial cancer.

The chain uses TRBV7-9 and TRBJ2-3, with D perhaps matching TRBD2 (6 bases). Trimming took off 5 bases at V and 2 bases at J, with 14 bases between the two ends. Germline V CDR1 and CDR2: SEHNR, FQNEAQ (reference sequence). The CDR3 is 15 amino acids. CDR3 loop: CASSRSGTLTDTQYF. As DNA, the CDR3 is TGTGCCAGCAGCCGTAGCGGTACACTCACAGATACGCAGTATTTT.

This chain uses TRBV6-5 with TRBJ1-3; 7 nucleotides line up with TRBD1. CDR3 size: 14 residues. V trimming: 2 bases; J trimming: 4 bases; junction bases outside the gene matches: 2. CDR1 is MNHEY and CDR2 is SVGAGI in the germline V gene. The DNA for the CDR3 is TGTGCCAGCAGTTACGGGGGACAGGGAAACACCATATATTTT. It codes for CASSYGGQGNTIYF.

The chain joins TRBV19 to TRBJ2-1, with 12 positions matching TRBD2. Looked up from germline, CDR1 is LNHDA and CDR2 is SQIVND (reference sequence). The CDR3 sequence is 15 residues long. With 5 bases clipped from V and 8 bases from J, the junction kept 7 bases outside the gene matches. The CDR3 DNA sequence: TGTGCCAGTAGTCCGCTAGCGGGAGGGCCCCATGAGCAGTTCTTC. It translates to CASSPLAGGPHEQFF.

This chain connects TRBV5-1 to TRBJ2-1, with unresolved D. CDR1 is SGHRS, CDR2 YFSETQ, per germline. The CDR3 consists of 16 residues. V lost 4 bases and J 2 bases, leaving 16 bases between the germline ends. The CDR3 sequence is CASSPTLDSPYNEQFF. The CDR3 DNA sequence: TGCGCCAGCAGCCCGACGCTAGACTCTCCCTACAATGAGCAGTTCTTC.

The rearrangement joins TRBV13 to TRBJ2-5; D possibly corresponds to TRBD1 (5 bases). Germline lookup yields CDR1 PRHDT and CDR2 FYEKMQ (reference sequence). V lost 8 bases, J lost 0 bases, and 10 bases lay in between. The CDR3 runs 13 residues. The CDR3 bases are TGTGCCAGCGGGGCCTACTACCAAGAGACCCAGTACTTC. As protein: CASGAYYQETQYF.

The chain has TRBV19 and TRBJ2-2, with 11 bases identical to TRBD2. Germline V gene sequence: CDR1 LNHDA, CDR2 SQIVND (reference sequence). Trimming removed 3 bases from V and 6 bases from J; junction bases left unmatched: 9. CDR3 size: 17 residues. The DNA for the CDR3 is TGTGCCAGTAGTATGTCCTCACTAGCGGGAGTCGCCGGGGAGCTGTTTTTT. This sequence encodes CASSMSSLAGVAGELFF. The full variable domain, in which reference TRBV19 and TRBJ2-2 provide the parts outside the CDR3, is DGGITQSPKYLFRKEGQNVTLSCEQNLNHDAMYWYRQDPGQGLRLIYYSQIVNDFQKGDIAEGYSVSREKKESFPLTVTSAQKNPTAFYLCASSMSSLAGVAGELFFGEGSRLTVL.

V gene TRBV29-1 combines with J gene TRBJ1-1; 12 nucleotides match TRBD1. The CDR3 length is 18 residues. The V gene end was trimmed by 3 bases and the J gene end by 1 base; junction bases not matched to a gene: 12. Germline V lookup: CDR1 SQVTM, CDR2 ANQGSEA. This CDR3 is CSVDTTPGQGAQNTEAFF. The CDR3 DNA follows: TGCAGCGTTGACACCACTCCGGGACAGGGGGCGCAGAACACTGAAGCTTTCTTT.

The chain is built from TRBV6-6 and TRBJ1-2, with 10 bases fitting TRBD1. Germline V CDR1 and CDR2: MNHNY, SVGAGI (reference sequence). This CDR3 spans 14 amino acids. V lost 5 bases, J lost 6 bases, and 6 bases stayed unmatched. CDR3 sequence: CASSRQGARDGYTF. CDR3 sequence (DNA): TGTGCCAGCAGTCGACAGGGGGCGCGTGATGGCTACACCTTC.

The rearrangement joins TRBV4-2 to TRBJ2-2, with TRBD1 matching 8 bases. Germline V gives CDR1 LGHNA, CDR2 YNFKEQ. After removal of 4 bases from V and 1 base from J, the junction contained 5 bases not matched to a gene. CDR3 size: 16 residues. DNA for the CDR3: TGTGCCAGCAGCCTCGGACAGGGCCGGAACACCGGGGAGCTGTTTTTT. Translated: CASSLGQGRNTGELFF.

This rearrangement joins TRBV6-5 to TRBJ2-7; D might be TRBD1 (5 bases). Per the germline V gene, CDR1 is MNHEY and CDR2 is SVGAGI. V dropped 6 bases and J dropped 4 bases, with 16 bases sitting between them. The CDR3 runs to 14 residues. CDR3 loop: CASRPGPGRYEQYF. In nucleotides, the CDR3 is TGTGCCAGCAGACCTGGACCAGGGCGTTACGAGCAGTACTTC.

The chain combines TRBV4-1 with TRBJ2-1; 8 bases are shared with TRBD2. There are 17 residues in the CDR3. The V segment lost 1 base and the J segment 0 bases; nucleotides outside the gene matches: 5. The germline V gene encodes CDR1 MGHRA and CDR2 YSYEKL. The CDR3 sequence: CASSQGVGRGSYNEQFF. CDR3 nucleotides: TGCGCCAGCAGCCAAGGGGTCGGGAGGGGCTCCTACAATGAGCAGTTCTTC.

The DNA of the CDR3 is TGTGCCGGAACCGGGACTAGGGTGGGGGAGCAGTACTTC. Amino acid sequence: CAGTGTRVGEQYF. The chain recombines TRBV30 with TRBJ2-7, with 8 bases fitting TRBD2. Trimming cost V 8 bases and J 7 bases; bases outside gene matches: 13. CDR1 is GTSNPN, CDR2 SVGIG, per germline (reference sequence). This CDR3 is built from 13 residues.